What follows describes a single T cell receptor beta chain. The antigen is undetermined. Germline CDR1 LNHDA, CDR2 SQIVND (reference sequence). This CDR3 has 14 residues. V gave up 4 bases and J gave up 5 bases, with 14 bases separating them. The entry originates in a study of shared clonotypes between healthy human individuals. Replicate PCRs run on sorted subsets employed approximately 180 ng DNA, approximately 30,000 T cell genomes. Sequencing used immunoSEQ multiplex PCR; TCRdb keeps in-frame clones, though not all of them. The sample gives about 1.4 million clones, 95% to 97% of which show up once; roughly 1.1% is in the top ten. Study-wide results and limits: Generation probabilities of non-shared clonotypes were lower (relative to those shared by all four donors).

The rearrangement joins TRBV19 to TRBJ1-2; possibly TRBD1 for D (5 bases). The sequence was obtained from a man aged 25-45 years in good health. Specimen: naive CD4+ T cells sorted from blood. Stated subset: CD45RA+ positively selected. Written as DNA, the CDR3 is TGTGCCAGTAGTACCGTTTGGGGGGATTATGGCTACACCTTC. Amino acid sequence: CASSTVWGDYGYTF.